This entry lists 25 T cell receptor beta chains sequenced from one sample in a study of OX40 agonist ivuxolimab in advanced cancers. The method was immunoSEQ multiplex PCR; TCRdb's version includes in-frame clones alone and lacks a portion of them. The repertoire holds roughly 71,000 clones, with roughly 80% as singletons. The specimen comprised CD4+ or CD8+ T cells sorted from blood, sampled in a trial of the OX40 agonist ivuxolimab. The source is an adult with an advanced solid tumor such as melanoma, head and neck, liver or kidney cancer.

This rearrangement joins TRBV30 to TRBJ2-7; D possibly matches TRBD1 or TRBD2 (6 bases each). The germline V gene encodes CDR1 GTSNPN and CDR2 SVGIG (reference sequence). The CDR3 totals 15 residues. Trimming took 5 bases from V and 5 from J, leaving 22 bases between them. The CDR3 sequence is CAWRGQGTSAHEQYF. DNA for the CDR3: TGTGCCTGGCGGGGGCAGGGGACTTCGGCCCACGAGCAGTACTTC.

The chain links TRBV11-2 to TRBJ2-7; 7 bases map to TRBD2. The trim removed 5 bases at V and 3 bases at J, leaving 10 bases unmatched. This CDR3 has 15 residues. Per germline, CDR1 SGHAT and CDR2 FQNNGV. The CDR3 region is CASSRTGRGNYEQYF. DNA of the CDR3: TGTGCCAGCAGCCGGACGGGGAGGGGAAACTACGAGCAGTACTTC.

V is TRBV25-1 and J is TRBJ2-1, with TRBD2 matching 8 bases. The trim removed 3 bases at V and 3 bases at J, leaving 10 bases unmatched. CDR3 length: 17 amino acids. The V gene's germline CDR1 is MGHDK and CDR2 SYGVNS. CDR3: CASSDPSGRGDYNEQFF. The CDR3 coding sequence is TGTGCCAGCAGTGATCCCTCCGGGAGGGGTGACTACAATGAGCAGTTCTTC.

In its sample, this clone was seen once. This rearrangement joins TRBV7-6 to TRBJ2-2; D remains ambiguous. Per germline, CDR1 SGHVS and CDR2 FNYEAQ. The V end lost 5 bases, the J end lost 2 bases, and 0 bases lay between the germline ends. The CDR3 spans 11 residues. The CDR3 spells CASSNTGELFF. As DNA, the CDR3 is TGTGCCAGCAGCAACACCGGGGAGCTGTTTTTT.

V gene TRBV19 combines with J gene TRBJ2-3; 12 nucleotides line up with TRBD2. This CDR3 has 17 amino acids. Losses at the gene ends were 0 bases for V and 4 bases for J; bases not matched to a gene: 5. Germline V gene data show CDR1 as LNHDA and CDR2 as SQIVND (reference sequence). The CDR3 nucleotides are TGTGCCAGTAGTATAGATCTTCCTAGCGGGAGGGCAGATACGCAGTATTTT. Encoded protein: CASSIDLPSGRADTQYF.

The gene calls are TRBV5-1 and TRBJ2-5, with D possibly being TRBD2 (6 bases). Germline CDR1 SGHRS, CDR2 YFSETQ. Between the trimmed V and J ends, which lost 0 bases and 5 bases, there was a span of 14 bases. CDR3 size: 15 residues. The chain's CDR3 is CASSLVGGPGETQYF. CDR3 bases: TGCGCCAGCAGCTTGGTGGGAGGCCCGGGGGAGACCCAGTACTTC.

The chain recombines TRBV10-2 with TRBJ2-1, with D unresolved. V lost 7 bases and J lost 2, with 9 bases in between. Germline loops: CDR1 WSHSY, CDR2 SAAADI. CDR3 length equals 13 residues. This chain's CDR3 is CASTRSPYNEQFF. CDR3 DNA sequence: TGCGCCAGCACGCGGTCGCCCTACAATGAGCAGTTCTTC.

As DNA, the CDR3 is TGCGCCAGCAACCCCGGGACAGGGGTCACAGATACGCAGTATTTT. Protein: CASNPGTGVTDTQYF. The rearrangement joins TRBV5-1 to TRBJ2-3, with TRBD1 identical over 10 bases. Germline CDR1 reads SGHRS; CDR2 reads YFSETQ. The V and J ends lost 6 bases and 2 bases, in that order; junction bases with no gene match: 6. The CDR3 runs 15 residues. Variable domain in full (rest from reference TRBV5-1 and TRBJ2-3): KAGVTQTPRYLIKTRGQQVTLSCSPISGHRSVSWYQQTPGQGLQFLFEYFSETQRNKGNFPGRFSGRQFSNSRSEMNVSTLELGDSALYLCASNPGTGVTDTQYFGPGTRLTVL.

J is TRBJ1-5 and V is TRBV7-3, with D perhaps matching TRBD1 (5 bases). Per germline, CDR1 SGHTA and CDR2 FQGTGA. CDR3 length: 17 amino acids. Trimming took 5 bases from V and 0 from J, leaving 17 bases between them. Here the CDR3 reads CASSPRDRRYSNQPQHF. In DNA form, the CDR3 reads TGTGCCAGCAGCCCTCGAGACAGAAGATATAGCAATCAGCCCCAGCATTTT.

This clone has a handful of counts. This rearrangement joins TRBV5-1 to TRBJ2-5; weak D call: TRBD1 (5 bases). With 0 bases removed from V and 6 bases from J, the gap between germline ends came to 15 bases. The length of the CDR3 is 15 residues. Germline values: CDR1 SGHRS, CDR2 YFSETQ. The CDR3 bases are TGCGCCAGCAGCTTGGAGGCAGGGATAGAAAAGACCCAGTACTTC. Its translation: CASSLEAGIEKTQYF.

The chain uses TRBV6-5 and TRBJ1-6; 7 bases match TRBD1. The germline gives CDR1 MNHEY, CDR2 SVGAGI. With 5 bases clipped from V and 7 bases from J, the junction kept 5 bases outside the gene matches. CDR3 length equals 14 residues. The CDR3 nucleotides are TGTGCCAGCAGTCCCTCAGGGGGGAATTCACCCCTCCACTTT. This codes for CASSPSGGNSPLHF.

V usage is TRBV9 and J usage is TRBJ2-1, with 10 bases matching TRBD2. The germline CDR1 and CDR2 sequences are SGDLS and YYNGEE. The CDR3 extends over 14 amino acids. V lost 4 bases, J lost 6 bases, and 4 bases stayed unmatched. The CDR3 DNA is TGTGCCAGCAGCCCTCTAGCGGGGGTCAATGAGCAGTTCTTC. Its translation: CASSPLAGVNEQFF.

The DNA of the CDR3 is TGTGCCTGGAGCGGGACACCGAATCAGCCCCAGCATTTT. It translates to CAWSGTPNQPQHF. The gene calls are TRBV30 and TRBJ1-5; possible D gene TRBD1, 6 bases. Trimming took off 3 bases at V and 4 bases at J, with 10 bases between the two ends. CDR1 is GTSNPN, CDR2 SVGIG, per germline (reference sequence). The CDR3 sequence is 13 residues long.

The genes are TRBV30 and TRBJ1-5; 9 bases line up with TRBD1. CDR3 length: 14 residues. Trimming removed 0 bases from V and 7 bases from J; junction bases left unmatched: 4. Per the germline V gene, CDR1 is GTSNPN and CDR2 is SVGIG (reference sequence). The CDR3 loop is CAWSVQGARQPQHF. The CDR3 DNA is TGTGCCTGGAGTGTACAGGGGGCGAGACAGCCCCAGCATTTT.

CDR3: CASSQDAAVRTQYF. The CDR3 nucleotides read TGTGCCAGCAGCCAAGATGCGGCGGTTCGGACCCAGTACTTC. The rearrangement uses TRBV14 and TRBJ2-5, with D hard to call. CDR3 length: 14 amino acids. V was cut by 0 bases and J by 7 bases, with 12 bases left in between. Germline CDR1 is SGHDN and CDR2 is FVKESK.

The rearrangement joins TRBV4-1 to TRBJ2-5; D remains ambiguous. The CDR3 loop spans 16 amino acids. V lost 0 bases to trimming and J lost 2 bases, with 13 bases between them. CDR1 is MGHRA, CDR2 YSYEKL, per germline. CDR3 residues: CASSQDIWVEQETQYF. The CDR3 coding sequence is TGCGCCAGCAGCCAAGATATCTGGGTGGAACAAGAGACCCAGTACTTC.

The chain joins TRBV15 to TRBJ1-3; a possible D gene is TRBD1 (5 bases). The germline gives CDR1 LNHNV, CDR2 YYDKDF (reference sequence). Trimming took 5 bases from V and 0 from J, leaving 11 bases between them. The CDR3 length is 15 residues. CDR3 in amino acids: CATSAGLSSGNTIYF. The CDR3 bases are TGTGCCACCAGCGCGGGACTCAGCTCTGGAAACACCATATATTTT.

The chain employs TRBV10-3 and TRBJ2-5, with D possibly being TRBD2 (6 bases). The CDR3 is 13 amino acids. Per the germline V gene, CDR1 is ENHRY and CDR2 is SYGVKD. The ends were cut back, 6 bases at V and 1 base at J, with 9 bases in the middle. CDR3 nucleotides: TGTGCCATCAGGGGACTTCCCCAAGAGACCCAGTACTTC. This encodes CAIRGLPQETQYF.

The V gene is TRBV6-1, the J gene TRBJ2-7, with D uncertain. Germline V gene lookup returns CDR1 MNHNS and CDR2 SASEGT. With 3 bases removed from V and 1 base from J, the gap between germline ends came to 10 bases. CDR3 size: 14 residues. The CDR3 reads CASSELRISYEQYF. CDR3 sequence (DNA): TGTGCCAGCAGTGAGCTCAGGATTTCCTACGAGCAGTACTTC.

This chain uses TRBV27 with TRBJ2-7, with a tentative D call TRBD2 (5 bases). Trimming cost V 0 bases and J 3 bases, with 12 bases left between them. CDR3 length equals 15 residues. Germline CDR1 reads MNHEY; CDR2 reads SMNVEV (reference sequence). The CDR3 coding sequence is TGTGCCAGCAGTTTATCGTCCCTAGCTCACTACGAGCAGTACTTC. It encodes CASSLSSLAHYEQYF.

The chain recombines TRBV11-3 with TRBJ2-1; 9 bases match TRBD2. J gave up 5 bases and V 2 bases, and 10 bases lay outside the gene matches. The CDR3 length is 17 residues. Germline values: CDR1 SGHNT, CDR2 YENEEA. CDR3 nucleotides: TGTGCCAGCAGCTTAACGCTCTGGCGGGAGGGACACAATGAGCAGTTCTTC. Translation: CASSLTLWREGHNEQFF. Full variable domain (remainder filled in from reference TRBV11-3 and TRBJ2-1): EAGVVQSPRYKIIEKKQPVAFWCNPISGHNTLYWYLQNLGQGPELLIRYENEEAVDDSQLPKDRFSAERLKGVDSTLKIQPAELGDSAVYLCASSLTLWREGHNEQFFGPGTRLTVL.

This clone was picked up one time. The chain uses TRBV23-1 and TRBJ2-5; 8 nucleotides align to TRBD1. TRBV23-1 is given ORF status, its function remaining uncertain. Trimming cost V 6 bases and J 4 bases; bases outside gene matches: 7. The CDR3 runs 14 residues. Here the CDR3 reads CASREQGVLETQYF. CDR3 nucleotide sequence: TGCGCCAGCAGGGAACAGGGGGTACTAGAGACCCAGTACTTC.

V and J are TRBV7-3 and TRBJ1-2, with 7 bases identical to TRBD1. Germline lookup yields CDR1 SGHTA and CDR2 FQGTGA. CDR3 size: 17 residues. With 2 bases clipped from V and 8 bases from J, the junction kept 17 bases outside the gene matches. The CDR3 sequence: CASSLGGNDKDRRGYTF. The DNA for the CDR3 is TGTGCCAGCAGCTTAGGTGGTAATGATAAGGACAGGCGCGGCTACACCTTC.

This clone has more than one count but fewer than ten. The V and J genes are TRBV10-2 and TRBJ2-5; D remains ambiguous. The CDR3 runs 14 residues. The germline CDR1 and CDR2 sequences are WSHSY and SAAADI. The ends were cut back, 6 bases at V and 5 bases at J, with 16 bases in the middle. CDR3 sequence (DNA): TGCGCCAGCAGGAGACAAGGTTCGGTGGAGACCCAGTACTTC. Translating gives CASRRQGSVETQYF.

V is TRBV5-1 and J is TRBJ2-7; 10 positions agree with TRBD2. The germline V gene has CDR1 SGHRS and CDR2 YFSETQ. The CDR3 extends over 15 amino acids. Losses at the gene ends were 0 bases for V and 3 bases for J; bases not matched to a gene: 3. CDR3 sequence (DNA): TGCGCCAGCAGCTTGGGACTAGCGGGCCACTACGAGCAGTACTTC. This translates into CASSLGLAGHYEQYF. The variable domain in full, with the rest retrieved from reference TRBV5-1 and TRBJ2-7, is KAGVTQTPRYLIKTRGQQVTLSCSPISGHRSVSWYQQTPGQGLQFLFEYFSETQRNKGNFPGRFSGRQFSNSRSEMNVSTLELGDSALYLCASSLGLAGHYEQYFGPGTRLTVT.